These T cell receptor beta chains were read from a single sample in a study of cytotoxic CD8 clonotypes in ibrutinib-treated CLL. Sequencing was performed with immunoSEQ multiplex PCR; in TCRdb, only in-frame clones are kept and a portion is missing. This sample yields 250,000 or so clones, of which 70% are seen a single time; 15% belongs to the top ten. The sequenced sample was PBMCs, obtained after 24 months of ibrutinib treatment. The origin of the receptors is a human donor with chronic lymphocytic leukemia. Each CDR3 is given with its conserved first and last residue. D genes are given only for firm matches. Size is stated for part of the rows, as once, few or many counts, or as a class when the clone is expanded.

TRBD2,TRBV4-2,-,TRBJ2-7,TGTGCCAGCAGCCAAGAGGGGACTAGCGGGAGGCAGGCCAGAGAGCAGTACTTC,CASSQEGTSGRQAREQYF
TRBD1,TRBV11-3,few,TRBJ2-2,TGTGCCAGCAGTCTGGACAGGGTGTACACCGGGGAGCTGTTTTTT,CASSLDRVYTGELFF
TRBD2,TRBV9,-,TRBJ2-3,TGTGCCAGCAGCCCGCGGGAGTGGGGCACAGATACGCAGTATTTT,CASSPREWGTDTQYF
TRBD2,TRBV9,-,TRBJ2-3,TGTGCCAGCAGCGTAGGTGTTTCGGGAGGGCCCGTGACGCAGTATTTT,CASSVGVSGGPVTQYF
TRBD2,TRBV7-6,-,TRBJ2-7,TGTGCCAGTAAGGAATCTAGCGGCAGCTCCTACGAGCAGTACTTC,CASKESSGSSYEQYF
-,TRBV19,once,TRBJ1-4,TGTGCCAGTACCAAACACCTCGAAGGCGAAAAACTGTTTTTT,CASTKHLEGEKLFF
-,TRBV29-1,-,TRBJ2-2,TGCAGCGTTGAGGTGCCGAACACCGGGGAGCTGTTTTTT,CSVEVPNTGELFF
TRBD1,TRBV28,few,TRBJ1-2,TGTGCCAGCACTATTGACAGGGAAAGAGGCTACACCTTC,CASTIDRERGYTF
-,TRBV5-1,-,TRBJ2-1,TGCGCCAGCAGCTTGGATGGTACCGGGGGCGTCAATGAGCAGTTCTTC,CASSLDGTGGVNEQFF
-,TRBV2,once,TRBJ1-2,TGTGCCGGACTATTTGTAGGGCCCTACGCGACCTATGGCTACACCTTC,CAGLFVGPYATYGYTF
-,TRBV27,-,TRBJ1-1,TGTGCCAGCAGGGGGAAGGGGGGGCCGGCTGAAGCTTTCTTT,CASRGKGGPAEAFF
-,TRBV19,-,TRBJ1-4,TGTGCCAGTAGTGGGCGGGGCAATGAAAAACTGTTTTTT,CASSGRGNEKLFF
-,TRBV9,few,TRBJ1-2,TGTGCCAGCAGCGTACAGGGGTATGGCTACACCTTC,CASSVQGYGYTF
TRBD2,TRBV2,few,TRBJ2-1,TGTGCCAGCAGTGATGGACTAGCAGGGAGCTCCTACAATGAGCAGTTCTTC,CASSDGLAGSSYNEQFF
-,TRBV29-1,-,TRBJ1-1,TGCAGCGTTAAGGGACCGATGAACACTGAAGCTTTCTTT,CSVKGPMNTEAFF
-,TRBV19,-,TRBJ2-1,TGTGCCAGTAGTATGTTGACCGATAGCTACAATGAGCAGTTCTTC,CASSMLTDSYNEQFF
TRBD2,TRBV15,-,TRBJ2-3,TGTGCCACCAGCAGAAAACTAGCGGGCCTTTCATATCGCACAGATACGCAGTATTTT,CATSRKLAGLSYRTDTQYF
-,TRBV27,-,TRBJ2-3,TGTGCCAGCAGTTTTCTGGCGGGTACAGATACGCAGTATTTT,CASSFLAGTDTQYF
-,TRBV18,-,TRBJ1-1,TGTGCCAGCTCACCTTCCCCCAACACTGAAGCTTTCTTT,CASSPSPNTEAFF
TRBD2,TRBV30,-,TRBJ2-1,TGTGCCTGGAGCCGGGGTAGCGGGGACTACAATGAGCAGTTCTTC,CAWSRGSGDYNEQFF
TRBD1,TRBV28,-,TRBJ2-7,TGTGCCAGCAGTTTTAGGGAGACAGGGGAGTACTTC,CASSFRETGEYF
-,TRBV5-1,-,TRBJ1-5,TGCGCCAATCTATGGAGGGCCCCCAATCAGCCCCAGCATTTT,CANLWRAPNQPQHF
-,TRBV27,-,TRBJ2-3,TGTGCCAGCAGTTTATCGATGGTAGCGGATACGCAGTATTTT,CASSLSMVADTQYF
TRBD2,TRBV5-4,-,TRBJ2-7,TGTGCCAGCAGCTTGGGTACTAGCGGGAGTTACTACGAGCAGTACTTC,CASSLGTSGSYYEQYF
-,TRBV29-1,-,TRBJ2-2,TGCAGCGTTGAGCCGCCAGGGCGGATGAACACCGGGGAGCTGTTTTTT,CSVEPPGRMNTGELFF
-,TRBV5-1,-,TRBJ2-1,TGCGCCAGCAGCCCGACAACAATCGGTCCTTACAATGAGCAGTTCTTC,CASSPTTIGPYNEQFF
-,TRBV29-1,-,TRBJ2-7,TGCAGCGTTGACGGGACCAACTACGAGCAGTACTTC,CSVDGTNYEQYF
-,TRBV5-1,few,TRBJ2-1,TGCGCCAGCAGCTGGGCAGGGGTGATGTTCTTC,CASSWAGVMFF
TRBD1,TRBV29-1,-,TRBJ2-7,TGCAGCGTTGGAATGGCAGGGGGTTTACCCTACGAGCAGTACTTC,CSVGMAGGLPYEQYF
TRBD1,TRBV9,-,TRBJ2-7,TGTGCCAGCAGCGCCTCAGGGGGCTACGAGCAGTACTTC,CASSASGGYEQYF
TRBD2,TRBV19,-,TRBJ2-3,TGTGCCAGTAGCAAACTAGCGGGGGGCACAGATACGCAGTATTTT,CASSKLAGGTDTQYF
TRBD2,TRBV27,few,TRBJ2-1,TGTGCCAGCAGAAATGGGGGGACTAGCGGGAACAATGAGCAGTTCTTC,CASRNGGTSGNNEQFF